The present TCR beta chain was sequenced within a study of response to subunit inactivated influenza vaccine. TCRdb reprocessed the RT-PCR reads via MiXCR and lists one record per CDR3 protein. The table shows under 800,000 distinct CDR3 sequences, with about 15% occurring only once. Between the trimmed V and J ends, which lost 9 bases and 3 bases, there was a span of 18 bases. The CDR3 runs 14 residues. Germline assignment: CDR1 MDHEN and CDR2 SYDVKM. Study results and limitations: Each seasonal influenza vaccination recruits few new T cells, the authors suggested.

A few counts support this clonotype. Its antigen is as yet unknown. V gene TRBV28 combines with J gene TRBJ2-7, with D possibly matching TRBD2 (6 bases). This clonotype originated in a man in his forties or fifties who received an inactivated influenza vaccine. This specimen consisted of PBMCs from blood, obtained around 14 days before vaccination. The CDR3 is CASLGGRPYYEQYF. For the CDR3, the DNA is TGTGCCAGTCTAGGAGGGAGGCCATACTACGAGCAGTACTTC. The whole variable domain, remainder taken from reference TRBV28 and TRBJ2-7, is DVKVTQSSRYLVKRTGEKVFLECVQDMDHENMFWYRQDPGLGLRLIYFSYDVKMKEKGDIPEGYSVSREKKERFSLILESASTNQTSMYLCASLGGRPYYEQYFGPGTRLTVT.